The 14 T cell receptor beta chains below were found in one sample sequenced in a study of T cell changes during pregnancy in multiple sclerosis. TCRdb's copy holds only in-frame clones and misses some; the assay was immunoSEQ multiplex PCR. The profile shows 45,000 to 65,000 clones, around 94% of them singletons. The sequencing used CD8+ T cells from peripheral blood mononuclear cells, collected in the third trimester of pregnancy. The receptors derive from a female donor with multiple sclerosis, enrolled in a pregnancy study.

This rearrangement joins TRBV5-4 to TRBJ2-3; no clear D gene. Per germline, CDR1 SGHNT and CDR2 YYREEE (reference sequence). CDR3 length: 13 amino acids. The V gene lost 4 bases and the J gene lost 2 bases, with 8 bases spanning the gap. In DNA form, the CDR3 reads TGTGCCAGCAGCCGTTTCCTCACAGATACGCAGTATTTT. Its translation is CASSRFLTDTQYF.

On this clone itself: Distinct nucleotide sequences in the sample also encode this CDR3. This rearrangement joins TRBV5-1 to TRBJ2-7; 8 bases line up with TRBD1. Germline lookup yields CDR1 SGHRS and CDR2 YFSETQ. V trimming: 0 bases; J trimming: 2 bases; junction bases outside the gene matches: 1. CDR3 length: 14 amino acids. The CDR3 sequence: CASSLGTGTYEQYF. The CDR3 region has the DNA TGCGCCAGCAGCTTGGGGACAGGGACCTACGAGCAGTACTTC.

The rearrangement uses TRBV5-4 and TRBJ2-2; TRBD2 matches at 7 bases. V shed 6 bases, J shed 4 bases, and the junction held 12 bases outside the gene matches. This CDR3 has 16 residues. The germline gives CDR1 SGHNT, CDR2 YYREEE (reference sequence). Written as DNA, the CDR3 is TGTGCCAGCAACGAGGGAGGGCCCCCATCCACCGGGGAGCTGTTTTTT. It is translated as CASNEGGPPSTGELFF.

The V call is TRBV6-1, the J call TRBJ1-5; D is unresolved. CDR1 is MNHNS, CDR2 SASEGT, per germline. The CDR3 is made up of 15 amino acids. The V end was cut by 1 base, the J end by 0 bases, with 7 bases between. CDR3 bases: TGTGCCAGCAGTGAAGGGCACCATAGCAATCAGCCCCAGCATTTT. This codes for CASSEGHHSNQPQHF.

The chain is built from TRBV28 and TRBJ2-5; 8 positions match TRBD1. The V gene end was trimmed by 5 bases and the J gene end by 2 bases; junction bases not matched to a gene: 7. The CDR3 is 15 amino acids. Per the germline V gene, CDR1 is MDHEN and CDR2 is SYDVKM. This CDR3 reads CASSPGQGPQETQYF. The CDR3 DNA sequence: TGTGCCAGCAGTCCTGGACAGGGACCACAAGAGACCCAGTACTTC.

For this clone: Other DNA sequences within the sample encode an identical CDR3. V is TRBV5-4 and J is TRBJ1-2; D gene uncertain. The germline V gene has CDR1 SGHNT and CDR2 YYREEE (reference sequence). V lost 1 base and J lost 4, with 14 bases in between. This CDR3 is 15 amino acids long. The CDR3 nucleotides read TGTGCCAGCAGCTTGCACCGGGGAGGGCCCTATGGCTACACCTTC. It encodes CASSLHRGGPYGYTF.

The CDR3 is CASSERVVQGSYTF. Here the CDR3 DNA reads TGTGCCAGCAGTGAAAGGGTAGTACAGGGTAGCTACACCTTC. V and J are TRBV6-1 and TRBJ1-2; TRBD1 might be the D (6 bases). Trimming left V 2 bases short and J 9 bases short, with 16 bases between. CDR1 is MNHNS and CDR2 is SASEGT in the germline V gene. This CDR3 is built from 14 residues.

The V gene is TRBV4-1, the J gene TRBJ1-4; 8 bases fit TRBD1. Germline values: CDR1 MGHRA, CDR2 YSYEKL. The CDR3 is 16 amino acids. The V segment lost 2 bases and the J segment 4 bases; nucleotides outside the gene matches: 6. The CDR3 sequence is CASSQLPGQGNEKLFF. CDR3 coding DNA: TGCGCCAGCAGCCAACTACCCGGACAGGGTAATGAAAAACTGTTTTTT.

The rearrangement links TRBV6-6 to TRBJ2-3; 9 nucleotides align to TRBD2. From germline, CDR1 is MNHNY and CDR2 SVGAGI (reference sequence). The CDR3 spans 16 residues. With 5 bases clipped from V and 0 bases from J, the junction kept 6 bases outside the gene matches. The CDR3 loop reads CASSTRLAASTDTQYF. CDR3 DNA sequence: TGTGCCAGCAGTACTAGACTAGCGGCTAGCACAGATACGCAGTATTTT.

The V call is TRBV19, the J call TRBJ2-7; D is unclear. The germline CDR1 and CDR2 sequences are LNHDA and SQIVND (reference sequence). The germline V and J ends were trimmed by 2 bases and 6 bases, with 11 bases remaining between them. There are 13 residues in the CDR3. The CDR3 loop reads CASSITPGFEQYF. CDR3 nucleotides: TGTGCCAGTAGTATAACCCCCGGTTTCGAGCAGTACTTC.

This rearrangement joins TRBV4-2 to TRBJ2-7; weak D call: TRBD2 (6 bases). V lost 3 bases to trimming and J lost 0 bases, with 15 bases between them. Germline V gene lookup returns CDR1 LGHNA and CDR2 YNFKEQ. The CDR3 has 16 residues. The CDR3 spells CASSQDLAPSSYEQYF. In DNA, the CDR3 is TGTGCCAGCAGCCAGGATCTAGCGCCAAGCTCCTACGAGCAGTACTTC.

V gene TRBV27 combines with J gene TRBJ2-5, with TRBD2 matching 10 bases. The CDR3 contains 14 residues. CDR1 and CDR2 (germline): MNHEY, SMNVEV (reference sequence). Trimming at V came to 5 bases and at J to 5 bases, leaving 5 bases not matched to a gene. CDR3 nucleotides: TGTGCCAGCAGTCAAGCGGGAGGGTTCGAGACCCAGTACTTC. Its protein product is CASSQAGGFETQYF.

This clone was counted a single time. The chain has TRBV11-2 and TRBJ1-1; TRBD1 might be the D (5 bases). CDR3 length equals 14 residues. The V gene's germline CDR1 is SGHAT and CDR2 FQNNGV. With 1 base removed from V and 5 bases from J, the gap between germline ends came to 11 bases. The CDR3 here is CASSLGAGHTEAFF. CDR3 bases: TGTGCCAGCAGCTTAGGGGCAGGGCATACTGAAGCTTTCTTT.

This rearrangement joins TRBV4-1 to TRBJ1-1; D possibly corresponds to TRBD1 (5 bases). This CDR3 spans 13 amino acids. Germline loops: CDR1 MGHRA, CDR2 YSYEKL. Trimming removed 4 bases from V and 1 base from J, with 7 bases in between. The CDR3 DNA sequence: TGCGCCAGCAGCCCCGGACAGAACACTGAAGCTTTCTTT. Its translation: CASSPGQNTEAFF.